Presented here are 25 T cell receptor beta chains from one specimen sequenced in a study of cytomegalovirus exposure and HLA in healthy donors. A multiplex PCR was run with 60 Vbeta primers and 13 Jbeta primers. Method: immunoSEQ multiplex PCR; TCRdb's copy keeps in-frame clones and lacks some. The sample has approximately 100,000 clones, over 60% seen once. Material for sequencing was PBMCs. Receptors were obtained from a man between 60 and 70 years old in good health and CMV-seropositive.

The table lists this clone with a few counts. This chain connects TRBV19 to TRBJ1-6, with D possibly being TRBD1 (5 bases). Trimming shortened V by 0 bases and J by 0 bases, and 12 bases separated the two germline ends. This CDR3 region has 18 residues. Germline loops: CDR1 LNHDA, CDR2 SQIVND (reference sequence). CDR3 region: CASSIDRRGSSYNSPLHF. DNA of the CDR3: TGTGCCAGTAGTATAGATCGAAGGGGAAGCTCCTATAATTCACCCCTCCACTTT.

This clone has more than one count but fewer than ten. CDR3 sequence reads: CASSLTGQGGPNEQFF. As DNA, the CDR3 is TGTGCCAGCAGCTTGACTGGACAGGGTGGCCCCAATGAGCAGTTCTTC. The V and J genes are TRBV7-8 and TRBJ2-1; 8 nucleotides align to TRBD1. This CDR3 is 16 amino acids long. Looked up from germline, CDR1 is SGHVS and CDR2 is FQNEAQ. V was pared by 3 bases and J by 6 bases, with 10 bases of the junction left unmatched. Based on the CDR3 plus reference TRBV7-8 and TRBJ2-1, the full variable domain is GAGVSQSPRYKVAKRGQDVALRCDPISGHVSLFWYQQALGQGPEFLTYFQNEAQLDKSGLPSDRFFAERPEGSVSTLKIQRTQQEDSAVYLCASSLTGQGGPNEQFFGPGTRLTVL.

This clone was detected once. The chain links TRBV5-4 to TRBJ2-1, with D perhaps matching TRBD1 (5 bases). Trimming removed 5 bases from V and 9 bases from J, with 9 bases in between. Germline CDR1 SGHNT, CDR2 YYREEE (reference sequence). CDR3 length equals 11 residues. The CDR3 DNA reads TGTGCCAGCAGGGCAGGGTTTGAGCAGTTCTTC. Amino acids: CASRAGFEQFF.

CDR3: CASSKKGVSYEQYF. The CDR3 coding sequence is TGTGCCAGCAGTAAGAAAGGGGTGTCCTACGAGCAGTACTTC. This chain uses TRBV27 with TRBJ2-7, with TRBD1 as a possible D gene (5 bases). The CDR3 length is 14 residues. V was shortened by 5 bases and J by 1 base, with 12 bases between the two germline ends. From germline, CDR1 is MNHEY and CDR2 SMNVEV (reference sequence).

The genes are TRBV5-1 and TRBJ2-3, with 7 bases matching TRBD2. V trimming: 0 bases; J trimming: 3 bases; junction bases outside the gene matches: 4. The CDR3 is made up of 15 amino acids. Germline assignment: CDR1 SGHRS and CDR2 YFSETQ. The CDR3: CASSLAGGLTDTQYF. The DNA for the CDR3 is TGCGCCAGCAGCTTGGCGGGGGGTCTGACAGATACGCAGTATTTT.

The CDR3 DNA reads as TGTGCCAGCAGCGTAGAACATCCGGGACAGGTCTACAATGAGCAGTTCTTC. Its translation is CASSVEHPGQVYNEQFF. J is TRBJ2-1 and V is TRBV9, with 8 positions matching TRBD1. Germline V lookup: CDR1 SGDLS, CDR2 YYNGEE. Trimming took 0 bases from V and 3 from J; bases not matched to a gene: 8. The CDR3 is 17 residues long.

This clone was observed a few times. The DNA of the CDR3 is TGTGCCATCCGAGGGCTAAGCTACGAGCAGTACTTC. It codes for CAIRGLSYEQYF. The V gene is TRBV6-6, the J gene TRBJ2-7; maybe TRBD2 (5 bases). CDR3 length equals 12 residues. Trimming shortened V by 10 bases and J by 3 bases, and 13 bases separated the two germline ends. Looked up from germline, CDR1 is MNHNY and CDR2 is SVGAGI (reference sequence).

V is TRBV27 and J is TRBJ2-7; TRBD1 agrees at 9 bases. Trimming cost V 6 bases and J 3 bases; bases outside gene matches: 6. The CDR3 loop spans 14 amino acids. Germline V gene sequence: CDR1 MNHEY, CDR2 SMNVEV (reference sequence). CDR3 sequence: CASSRPGQGYEQYF. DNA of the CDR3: TGTGCCAGCAGCAGACCGGGACAGGGCTACGAGCAGTACTTC.

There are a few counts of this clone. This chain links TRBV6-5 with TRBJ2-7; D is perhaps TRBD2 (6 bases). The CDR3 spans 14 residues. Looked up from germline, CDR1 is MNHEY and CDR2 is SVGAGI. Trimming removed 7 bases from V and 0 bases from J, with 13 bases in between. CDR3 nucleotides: TGTGCCAGCACCGGGACTTTCAGCTCCTACGAGCAGTACTTC. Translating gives CASTGTFSSYEQYF.

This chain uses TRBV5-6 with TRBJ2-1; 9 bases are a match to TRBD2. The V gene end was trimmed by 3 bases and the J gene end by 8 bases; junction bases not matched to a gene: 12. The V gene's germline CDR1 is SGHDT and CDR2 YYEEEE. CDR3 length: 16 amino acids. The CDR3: CASSSTRGGAGDEQFF. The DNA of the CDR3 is TGTGCCAGCAGCTCCACTCGCGGGGGGGCAGGCGATGAGCAGTTCTTC.

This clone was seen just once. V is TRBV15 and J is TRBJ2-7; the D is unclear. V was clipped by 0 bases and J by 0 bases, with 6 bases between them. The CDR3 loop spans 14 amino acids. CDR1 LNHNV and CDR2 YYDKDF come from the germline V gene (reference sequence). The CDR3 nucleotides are TGTGCCACCAGCAGAGATTGGGCCTCCTACGAGCAGTACTTC. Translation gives CATSRDWASYEQYF.

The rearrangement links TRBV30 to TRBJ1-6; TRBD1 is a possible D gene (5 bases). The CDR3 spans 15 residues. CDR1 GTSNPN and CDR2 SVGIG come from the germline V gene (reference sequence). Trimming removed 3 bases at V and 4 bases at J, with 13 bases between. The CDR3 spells CAWRGGGGYNSPLHF. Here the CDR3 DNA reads TGTGCCTGGAGGGGCGGGGGGGGTTATAATTCACCCCTCCACTTT.

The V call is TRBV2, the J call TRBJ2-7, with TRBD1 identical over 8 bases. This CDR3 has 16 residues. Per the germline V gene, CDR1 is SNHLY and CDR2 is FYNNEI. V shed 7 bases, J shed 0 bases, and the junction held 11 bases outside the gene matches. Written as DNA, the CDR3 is TGTGCCAGCACCCCGCAGGGGGCGGTTAGCTCCTACGAGCAGTACTTC. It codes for CASTPQGAVSSYEQYF. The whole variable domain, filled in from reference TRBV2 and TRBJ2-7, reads EPEVTQTPSHQVTQMGQEVILRCVPISNHLYFYWYRQILGQKVEFLVSFYNNEISEKSEIFDDQFSVERPDGSNFTLKIRSTKLEDSAMYFCASTPQGAVSSYEQYFGPGTRLTVT.

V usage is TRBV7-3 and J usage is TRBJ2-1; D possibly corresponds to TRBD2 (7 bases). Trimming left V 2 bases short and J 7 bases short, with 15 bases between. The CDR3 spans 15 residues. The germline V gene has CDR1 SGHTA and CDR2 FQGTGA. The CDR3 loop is CASSLRGGSWNEQFF. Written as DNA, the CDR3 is TGTGCCAGCAGCTTACGCGGGGGCTCTTGGAATGAGCAGTTCTTC.

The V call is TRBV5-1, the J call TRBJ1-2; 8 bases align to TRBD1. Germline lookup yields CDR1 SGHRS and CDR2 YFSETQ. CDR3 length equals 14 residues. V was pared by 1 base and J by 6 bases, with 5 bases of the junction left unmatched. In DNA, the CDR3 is TGCGCCAGCAGCTTGTGGACAGGGTCCGATGGCTACACCTTC. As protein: CASSLWTGSDGYTF.

The chain's CDR3 is CSVAGGLGGYSYEQYF. Written as DNA, the CDR3 is TGCAGCGTTGCGGGAGGACTTGGGGGTTACTCCTACGAGCAGTACTTC. The chain combines TRBV29-1 with TRBJ2-7, with 7 bases fitting TRBD2. Germline assignment: CDR1 SQVTM and CDR2 ANQGSEA. Trimming cost V 4 bases and J 0 bases; bases outside gene matches: 12. The CDR3 is made up of 16 amino acids.

The CDR3 DNA follows: TGTGCCAGTAGTAGGGGCGGGACAGATGAAAAACTGTTTTTT. Its protein product is CASSRGGTDEKLFF. This rearrangement joins TRBV19 to TRBJ1-4, with 7 bases aligning to TRBD1. The germline V gene has CDR1 LNHDA and CDR2 SQIVND (reference sequence). Germline trimming cut 4 bases from V and 6 bases from J; bases unmatched to any gene: 5. The CDR3 sequence is 14 residues long.

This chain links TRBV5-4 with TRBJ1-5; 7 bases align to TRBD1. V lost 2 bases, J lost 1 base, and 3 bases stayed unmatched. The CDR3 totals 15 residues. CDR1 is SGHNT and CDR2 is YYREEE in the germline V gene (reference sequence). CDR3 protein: CASSFGGQSNQPQHF. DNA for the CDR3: TGTGCCAGCAGCTTTGGGGGACAGAGCAATCAGCCCCAGCATTTT.

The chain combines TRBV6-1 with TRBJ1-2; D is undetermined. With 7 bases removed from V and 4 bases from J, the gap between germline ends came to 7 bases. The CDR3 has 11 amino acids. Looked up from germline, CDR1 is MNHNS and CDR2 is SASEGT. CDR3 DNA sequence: TGTGCCAGCAAGAGCGGCTATGGCTACACCTTC. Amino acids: CASKSGYGYTF.

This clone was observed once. The CDR3 spells CASSVSSGGVTGELFF. The CDR3 nucleotides read TGTGCCAGCAGCGTATCTAGCGGGGGGGTGACCGGGGAGCTGTTTTTT. This chain links TRBV7-2 with TRBJ2-2; 12 bases map to TRBD2. The CDR3 totals 16 residues. The V and J ends lost 5 bases and 5 bases, in that order; junction bases with no gene match: 6. CDR1 and CDR2 from the germline V gene are SGHTA and FQGNSA.

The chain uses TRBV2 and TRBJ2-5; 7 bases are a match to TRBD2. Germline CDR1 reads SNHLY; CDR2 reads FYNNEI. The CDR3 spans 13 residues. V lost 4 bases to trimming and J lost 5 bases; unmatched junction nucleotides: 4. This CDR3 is CASSVVGRETQYF. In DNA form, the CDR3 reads TGTGCCAGCAGTGTGGTCGGGAGGGAGACCCAGTACTTC. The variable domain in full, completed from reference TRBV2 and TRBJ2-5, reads EPEVTQTPSHQVTQMGQEVILRCVPISNHLYFYWYRQILGQKVEFLVSFYNNEISEKSEIFDDQFSVERPDGSNFTLKIRSTKLEDSAMYFCASSVVGRETQYFGPGTRLLVL.

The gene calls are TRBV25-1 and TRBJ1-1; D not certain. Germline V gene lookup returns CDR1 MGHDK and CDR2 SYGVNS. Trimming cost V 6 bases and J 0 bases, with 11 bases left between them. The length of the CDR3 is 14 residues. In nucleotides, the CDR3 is TGTGCCAGCAGGGAGACCGCACTGAACACTGAAGCTTTCTTT. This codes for CASRETALNTEAFF.

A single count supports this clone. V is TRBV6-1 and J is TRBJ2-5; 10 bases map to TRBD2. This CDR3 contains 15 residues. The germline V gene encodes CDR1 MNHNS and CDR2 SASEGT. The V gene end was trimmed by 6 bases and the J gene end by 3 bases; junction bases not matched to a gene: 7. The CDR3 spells CASRDNGLAEETQYF. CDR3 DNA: TGTGCCAGCAGGGATAACGGACTAGCGGAAGAGACCCAGTACTTC.

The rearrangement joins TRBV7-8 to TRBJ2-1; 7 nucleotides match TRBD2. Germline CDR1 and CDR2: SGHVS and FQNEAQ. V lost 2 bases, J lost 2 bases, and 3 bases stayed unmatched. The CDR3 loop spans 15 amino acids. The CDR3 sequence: CASSLFGGAYNEQFF. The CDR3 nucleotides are TGTGCCAGCAGCTTATTTGGGGGGGCCTACAATGAGCAGTTCTTC.

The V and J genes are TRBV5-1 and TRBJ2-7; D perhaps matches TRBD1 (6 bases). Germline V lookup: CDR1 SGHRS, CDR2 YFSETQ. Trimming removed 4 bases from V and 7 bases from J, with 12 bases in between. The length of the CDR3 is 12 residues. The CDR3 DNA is TGCGCCAGCAGCAGGGACATTTCTGAGCAGTACTTC. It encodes CASSRDISEQYF.